This T cell receptor (beta chain) was documented in a study of long-term antiretroviral therapy in people with HIV. It was version v3.0 of the immunoSEQ assay that was run at survey level. Sequenced by immunoSEQ multiplex PCR; TCRdb stores in-frame clones only, minus some. Of approximately 35,000 clones listed, over 90% are singletons. Looked up from germline, CDR1 is SGHTA and CDR2 is FQGNSA. This CDR3 is built from 11 residues. V was clipped by 2 bases and J by 7 bases, with 6 bases between them. The chain recombines TRBV7-2 with TRBJ2-7; D might be TRBD2 (5 bases). The sample in question was unsorted PBMCs, obtained 4.1 years after starting antiretroviral therapy. The source is a woman between 45 and 60 years old with HIV. The DNA for the CDR3 is TGTGCCAGCAGCTTAACGGGGGAGCAGTACTTC. Translating it yields CASSLTGEQYF.